A single sample is the source of the 23 T cell receptor beta chains below, sequenced in a study of identical twins. Each CDR3 protein gets one entry after TCRdb re-called the 5' RACE reads with MiXCR. Of 1.5 million to 2 million distinct CDR3 sequences detected, around 33% appear once; the ten largest clones hold over 0.25%. The sample taken for sequencing was cord blood. These receptors all stem from a newborn girl in good health.

This clonotype came up once. The chain combines TRBV7-9 with TRBJ2-1, with TRBD2 identical over 7 bases. After removal of 4 bases from V and 5 bases from J, the junction contained 5 bases not matched to a gene. The CDR3 has 14 amino acids. CDR1 is SEHNR, CDR2 FQNEAQ, per germline (reference sequence). The CDR3 loop reads CASSSAGVNNEQFF. CDR3 bases: TGTGCCAGCAGCTCGGCGGGAGTGAACAATGAGCAGTTCTTC.

This clonotype was observed a few times. The chain joins TRBV7-2 to TRBJ2-1; 9 positions agree with TRBD2. With V trimmed by 1 base and J by 3 bases, 4 bases remained unmatched. The germline V gene encodes CDR1 SGHTA and CDR2 FQGNSA. The CDR3 covers 16 residues. CDR3: CASSLEEREVYNEQFF. As DNA, the CDR3 is TGTGCCAGCAGCTTAGAGGAGCGGGAGGTCTACAATGAGCAGTTCTTC.

This clonotype was picked up a small number of times. The genes are TRBV20-1 and TRBJ2-7; TRBD2 is a possible D gene (6 bases). This CDR3 spans 13 amino acids. Trimming took off 5 bases at V and 3 bases at J, with 14 bases between the two ends. Germline V gene data show CDR1 as DFQATT and CDR2 as SNEGSKA (reference sequence). The CDR3 here is CSARRGESYEQYF. The CDR3 nucleotides are TGCAGTGCTCGGAGGGGTGAGAGCTACGAGCAGTACTTC.

This chain connects TRBV27 to TRBJ2-7; no definite D call. The CDR3 length is 13 residues. Germline CDR1 MNHEY, CDR2 SMNVEV (reference sequence). Trimming took off 5 bases at V and 7 bases at J, with 15 bases between the two ends. The CDR3 loop reads CASSPRVSKEQYF. CDR3 bases: TGTGCCAGCAGTCCCCGGGTCTCCAAGGAGCAGTACTTC.

V gene TRBV6-1 combines with J gene TRBJ2-5, with 9 bases identical to TRBD2. The J call may be mistaken, given a closer DNA end match to TRBJ2-7. Germline values: CDR1 MNHNS, CDR2 SASEGT. This CDR3 region has 15 residues. The chain's CDR3 is CASSEAPAGGYEQYF. The CDR3 nucleotides read TGTGCCAGCAGTGAAGCACCAGCGGGAGGATACGAGCAGTACTTC.

The rearrangement links TRBV20-1 to TRBJ1-2; D is unclear. Germline lookup yields CDR1 DFQATT and CDR2 SNEGSKA (reference sequence). The V end was cut by 0 bases, the J end by 8 bases, with 16 bases between. This CDR3 spans 14 amino acids. This CDR3 reads CSARDRGEYPGYTF. Here the CDR3 DNA reads TGCAGTGCTAGAGATCGGGGAGAGTACCCGGGCTACACCTTC.

This clonotype appeared many times. This chain links TRBV12-3 or TRBV12-4 with TRBJ2-5, with D perhaps TRBD2 (6 bases). V shed 6 bases and J shed 5 bases, with 13 bases lying between them. The CDR3 contains 13 residues. The CDR3 DNA follows: TGTGCCAGCAGCCCCGGGAGAAAGGAGACCCAGTACTTC. Its protein is CASSPGRKETQYF.

This clonotype was observed a few times. The V gene is TRBV3-1, the J gene TRBJ2-7; no definite D call. CDR3 length: 15 amino acids. CDR1 and CDR2 from the germline V gene are LGHDT and YNNKEL (reference sequence). V dropped 4 bases and J dropped 0 bases, with 13 bases sitting between them. This chain's CDR3 is CASSPPGTFSYEQYF. CDR3 bases: TGTGCCAGCAGCCCCCCAGGCACTTTCTCCTACGAGCAGTACTTC.

This clonotype appeared many times. The chain employs TRBV6-5 and TRBJ1-5; D unresolved. The CDR3 consists of 13 residues. In germline, CDR1 is MNHEY, CDR2 SVGAGI. The V gene lost 0 bases and the J gene lost 4 bases, with 4 bases spanning the gap. In DNA form, the CDR3 reads TGTGCCAGCAGTTACTCGAGGAATCAGCCCCAGCATTTT. Its protein product is CASSYSRNQPQHF.

V gene TRBV5-4 combines with J gene TRBJ1-1; TRBD1 aligns across 9 bases. V was clipped by 0 bases and J by 3 bases; unmatched bases: 3. CDR3 length: 15 amino acids. Germline CDR1 SGHNT, CDR2 YYREEE (reference sequence). The CDR3 reads CASSLAGTGHTEAFF. The CDR3 DNA follows: TGTGCCAGCAGCTTGGCCGGGACAGGGCACACTGAAGCTTTCTTT.

The V gene is TRBV5-4, the J gene TRBJ2-3, with TRBD2 identical over 10 bases. CDR3 length equals 16 residues. Looked up from germline, CDR1 is SGHNT and CDR2 is YYREEE (reference sequence). The V segment lost 0 bases and the J segment 6 bases; nucleotides outside the gene matches: 7. The CDR3 loop is CASSLVASGRADTQYF. CDR3 bases: TGTGCCAGCAGCTTGGTCGCTAGCGGGAGAGCGGATACGCAGTATTTT.

This clonotype was counted a few times. This sequence joins TRBV29-1 and TRBJ1-2; D gene ambiguous. The V end lost 3 bases, the J end lost 1 base, and 9 bases lay between the germline ends. The CDR3 contains 13 residues. Germline V gene data show CDR1 as SQVTM and CDR2 as ANQGSEA. As DNA, the CDR3 is TGCAGCGTTGATAAGGGTTTTAACTATGGCTACACCTTC. This gives the protein CSVDKGFNYGYTF.

The chain employs TRBV29-1 and TRBJ2-3; 11 nucleotides match TRBD2. This CDR3 has 14 amino acids. Germline CDR1 and CDR2: SQVTM and ANQGSEA. Trimming removed 7 bases from V and 0 bases from J; junction bases left unmatched: 3. The CDR3 loop is CSGTSGGSTDTQYF. CDR3 DNA sequence: TGCAGCGGTACTAGCGGGGGTAGCACAGATACGCAGTATTTT.

The chain couples TRBV2 to TRBJ2-7; D is undetermined. This CDR3 has 12 residues. V was pared by 3 bases and J by 3 bases, with 6 bases between. The germline gives CDR1 SNHLY, CDR2 FYNNEI. For the CDR3, the DNA is TGTGCCAGCAGTGATGGTAACTACGAGCAGTACTTC. It is translated as CASSDGNYEQYF.

This clonotype was counted a few times. V usage is TRBV6-1 and J usage is TRBJ1-2, with D perhaps matching TRBD1 (6 bases). Looked up from germline, CDR1 is MNHNS and CDR2 is SASEGT. CDR3 size: 15 residues. Trimming shortened V by 2 bases and J by 4 bases, and 14 bases separated the two germline ends. The CDR3: CASSEPPGHSYGYTF. CDR3 nucleotides: TGTGCCAGCAGTGAACCACCGGGACATTCCTATGGCTACACCTTC.

The genes are TRBV6-1 and TRBJ2-7, with 13 bases matching TRBD2. V shed 5 bases and J 5 bases; nucleotides not matched to a gene: 6. The germline gives CDR1 MNHNS, CDR2 SASEGT. The CDR3 runs to 15 residues. The CDR3 loop is CASSPRGLAGHEQYF. DNA of the CDR3: TGTGCCAGCAGTCCTAGGGGACTAGCGGGGCACGAGCAGTACTTC.

This clonotype has just one count. The V and J genes are TRBV20-1 and TRBJ1-1, with a tentative D call TRBD1 (6 bases). Deletions cut 3 bases from V and 0 bases from J, with 8 bases between. From germline, CDR1 is DFQATT and CDR2 SNEGSKA (reference sequence). The CDR3 is 13 amino acids. The CDR3 sequence is CSASEGVNTEAFF. The CDR3 nucleotides are TGCAGTGCTAGTGAGGGGGTGAACACTGAAGCTTTCTTT.

A remark on this clonotype: With a much larger clone just one base away, this may be a read error. The V gene is TRBV20-1, the J gene TRBJ1-4; D gene ambiguous. This CDR3 contains 12 residues. Germline lookup yields CDR1 DFQATT and CDR2 SNEGSKA (reference sequence). Deletions cut 3 bases from V and 4 bases from J, with 6 bases between. The CDR3 sequence is CSARSGNEKLFF. CDR3 coding DNA: TGCAGTGCTAGGAGCGGTAATGAAAAACTGTTTTTT.

The chain joins TRBV20-1 to TRBJ1-6; 7 nucleotides match TRBD1. V gave up 2 bases and J gave up 9 bases; unmatched junction bases: 7. The CDR3 is made up of 14 amino acids. The germline gives CDR1 DFQATT, CDR2 SNEGSKA (reference sequence). CDR3 coding DNA: TGCAGTGCTAGACCACCCAGGGGGGGTTCACCCCTCCACTTT. Amino acids: CSARPPRGGSPLHF.

This chain joins TRBV20-1 and TRBJ2-3; 9 bases map to TRBD2. CDR1 DFQATT and CDR2 SNEGSKA come from the germline V gene (reference sequence). The CDR3 length is 15 residues. V was clipped by 3 bases and J by 5 bases; unmatched bases: 9. The CDR3 region is CSARKAGGPIDTQYF. DNA for the CDR3: TGCAGTGCTAGGAAGGCGGGGGGGCCCATAGATACGCAGTATTTT.

This clonotype has a handful of counts. The chain uses TRBV7-8 and TRBJ2-4; D possibly corresponds to TRBD1 (5 bases). Germline CDR1 and CDR2: SGHVS and FQNEAQ. The CDR3 is 17 amino acids. V shed 1 base and J shed 0 bases, with 13 bases lying between them. The CDR3 loop is CASSLGQGVLAKNIQYF. The CDR3, as DNA: TGTGCCAGCAGCTTAGGGCAGGGTGTTTTAGCCAAAAACATTCAGTACTTC.

The chain has TRBV6-6 and TRBJ2-3; no clear D. Germline V gene sequence: CDR1 MNHNY, CDR2 SVGAGI (reference sequence). V gave up 2 bases and J gave up 1 base, with 7 bases separating them. The CDR3 extends over 14 amino acids. CDR3 DNA sequence: TGTGCCAGCAGTTACCCCACGCGCACAGATACGCAGTATTTT. Amino acid sequence: CASSYPTRTDTQYF.

The rearrangement links TRBV2 to TRBJ2-3; 8 bases agree with TRBD2. Trimming took 6 bases from V and 2 from J; bases not matched to a gene: 7. The CDR3 is 15 residues long. Germline CDR1 is SNHLY and CDR2 is FYNNEI. DNA for the CDR3: TGTGCCAGCAGAGCTCGTAGCGGGGCCACAGATACGCAGTATTTT. Residues: CASRARSGATDTQYF.